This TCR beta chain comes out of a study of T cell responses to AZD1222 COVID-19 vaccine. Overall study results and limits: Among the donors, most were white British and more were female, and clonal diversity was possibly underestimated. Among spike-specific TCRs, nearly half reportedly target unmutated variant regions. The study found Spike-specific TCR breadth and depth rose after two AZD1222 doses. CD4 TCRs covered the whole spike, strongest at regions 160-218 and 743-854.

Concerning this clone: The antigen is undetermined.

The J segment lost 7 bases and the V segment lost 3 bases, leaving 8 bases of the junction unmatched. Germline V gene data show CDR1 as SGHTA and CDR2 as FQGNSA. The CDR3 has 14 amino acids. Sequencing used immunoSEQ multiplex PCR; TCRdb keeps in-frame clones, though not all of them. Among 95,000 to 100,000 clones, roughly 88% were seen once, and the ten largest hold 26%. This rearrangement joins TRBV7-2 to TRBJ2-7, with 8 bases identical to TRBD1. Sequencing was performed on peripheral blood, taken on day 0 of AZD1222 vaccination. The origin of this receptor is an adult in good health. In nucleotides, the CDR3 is TGTGCCAGCAGCTTGAGAGACAGGGGTGGTGAGCAGTACTTC. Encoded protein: CASSLRDRGGEQYF.